This T cell receptor (beta chain) was retrieved from a study of blood T cells in healthy people across ages. Sample-barcoded 5' priming and a J-beta primer mix drove a second PCR of roughly 6 to 12 cycles. From the 5' RACE reads, TCRdb called clonotypes with MiXCR, one entry per CDR3 protein. Of roughly 1,300,000 distinct CDR3 sequences in the sample, roughly 59% were seen once. The germline gives CDR1 SGHRS, CDR2 YFSETQ. The V segment lost 0 bases and the J segment 2 bases; nucleotides outside the gene matches: 6. The CDR3 has 17 residues. The sequence derives from a young man in good health. The chain has TRBV5-1 and TRBJ2-5; TRBD2 aligns across 11 bases. The sequencing sample was made of blood. CDR3 amino acids: CASSLALAGETQETQYF. The DNA of the CDR3 is TGCGCCAGCAGCTTGGCACTAGCGGGGGAAACACAAGAGACCCAGTACTTC.